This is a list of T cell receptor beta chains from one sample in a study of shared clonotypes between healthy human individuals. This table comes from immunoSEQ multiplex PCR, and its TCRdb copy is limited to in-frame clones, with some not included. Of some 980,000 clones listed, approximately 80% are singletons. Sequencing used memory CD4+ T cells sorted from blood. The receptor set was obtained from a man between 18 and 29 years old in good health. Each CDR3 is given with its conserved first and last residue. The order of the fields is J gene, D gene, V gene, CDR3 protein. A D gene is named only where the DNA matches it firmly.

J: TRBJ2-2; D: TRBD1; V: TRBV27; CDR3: CASRTGTDTGELFF
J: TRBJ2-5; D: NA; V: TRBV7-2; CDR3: CASSLERWGETQYF
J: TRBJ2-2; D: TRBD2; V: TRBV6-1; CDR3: CATLLGGANTGELFF
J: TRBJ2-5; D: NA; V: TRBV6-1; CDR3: CASSPQDSLSETQYF
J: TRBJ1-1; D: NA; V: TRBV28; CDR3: CASSLLGPWGTEAFF
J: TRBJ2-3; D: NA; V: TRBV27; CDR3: CASSLDTTEGTDTQYF
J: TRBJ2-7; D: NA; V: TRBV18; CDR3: CASSPGAEQYF
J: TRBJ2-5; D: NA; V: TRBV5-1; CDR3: CASSPGGYRGTQYF
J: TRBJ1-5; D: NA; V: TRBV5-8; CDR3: CASRRQDNQPQHF
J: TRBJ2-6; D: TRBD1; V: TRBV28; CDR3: CASSFNLRQGAPGANVLTF
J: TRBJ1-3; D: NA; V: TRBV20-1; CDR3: CSAPTGNTIYF
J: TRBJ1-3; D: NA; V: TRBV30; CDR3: CAWSSGNTIYF
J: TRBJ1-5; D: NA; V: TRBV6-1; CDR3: CASRTDYSNQPQHF
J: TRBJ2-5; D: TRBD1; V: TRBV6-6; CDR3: CASRRQGADETQYF
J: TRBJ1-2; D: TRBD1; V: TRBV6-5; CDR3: CASRDKGGGGYTF
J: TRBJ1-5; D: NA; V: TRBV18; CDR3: CASSTESSNQPQHF
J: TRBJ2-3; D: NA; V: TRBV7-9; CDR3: CASSMEGNTDTQYF
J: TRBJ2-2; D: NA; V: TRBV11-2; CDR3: CASSTTRGRNGELFF
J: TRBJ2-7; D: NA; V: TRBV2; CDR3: CASSAGTVHYEQYF
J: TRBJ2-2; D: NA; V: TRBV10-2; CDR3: CASGPQGHGELFF
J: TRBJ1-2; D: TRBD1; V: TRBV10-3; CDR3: CAISGRGQGNDGYTF
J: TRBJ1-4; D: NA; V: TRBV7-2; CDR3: CASSLEMGRRATNEKLFF
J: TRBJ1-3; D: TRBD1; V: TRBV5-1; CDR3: CASSLVQGAGNTIYF
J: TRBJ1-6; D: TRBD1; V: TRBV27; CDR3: CASSTRQGVGNSPLHF
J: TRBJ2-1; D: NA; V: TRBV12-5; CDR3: CASGLSVGRNEQFF
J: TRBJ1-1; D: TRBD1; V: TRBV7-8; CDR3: CASSLFSTGTGTGTEAFF
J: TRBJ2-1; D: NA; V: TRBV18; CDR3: CASSKQRVGYNEQFF
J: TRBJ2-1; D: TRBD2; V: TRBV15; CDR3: CATRGASGRNEQFF
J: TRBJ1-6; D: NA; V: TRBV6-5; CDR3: CASKSRTDSPLHF
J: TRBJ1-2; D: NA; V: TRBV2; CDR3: CASRGERGSNYGYTF
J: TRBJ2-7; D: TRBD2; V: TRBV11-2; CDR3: CASSSRPTSGVYEQYF
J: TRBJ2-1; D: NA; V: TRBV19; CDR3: CASTDSRHNEQFF
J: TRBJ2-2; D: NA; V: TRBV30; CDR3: CAWSGQITGELFF
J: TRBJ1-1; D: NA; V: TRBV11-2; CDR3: CASSFGTPNTEAFF
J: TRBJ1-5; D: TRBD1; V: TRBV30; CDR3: CASGQGGNQPQHF
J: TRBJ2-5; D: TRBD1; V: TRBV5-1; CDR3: CASSQGQGSETQYF
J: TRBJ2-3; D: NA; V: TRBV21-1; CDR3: CASSKTTSGYTDTQYF
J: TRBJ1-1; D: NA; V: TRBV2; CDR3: CASSYTGKGEAFF
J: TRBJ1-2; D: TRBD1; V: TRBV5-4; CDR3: CASTNAGGTGRYYGYTF
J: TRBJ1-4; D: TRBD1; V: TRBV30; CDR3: CAWSWQGAGEKLFF
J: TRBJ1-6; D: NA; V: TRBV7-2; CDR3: CASSLLGGGSPLHF
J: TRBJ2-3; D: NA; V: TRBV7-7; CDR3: CASSPQQGVGTDTQYF
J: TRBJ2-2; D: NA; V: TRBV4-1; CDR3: CASSPGGTGELFF
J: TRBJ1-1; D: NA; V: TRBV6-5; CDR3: CASSYLRGTEAFF
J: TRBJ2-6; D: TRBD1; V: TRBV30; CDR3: CACRRGTGLSSGANVLTF
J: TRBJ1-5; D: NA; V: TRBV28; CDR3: CASRLDLNQPQHF
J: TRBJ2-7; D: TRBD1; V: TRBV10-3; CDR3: CAISAGTGNSYEQYF
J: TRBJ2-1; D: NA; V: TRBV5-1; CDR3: CASSLGQISYNEQFF